The 14 T cell receptor beta chains below were found in one sample sequenced in a study of monozygotic twins with inflammatory bowel disease. TCRdb reprocessed the 5' RACE reads, keeping one entry per CDR3 protein, no DNA. Recorded here are about 450,000 distinct CDR3 sequences; the top ten clones represent 2.4%. The sequenced sample was blood. These TCRs come from a human donor with ulcerative colitis or Crohn's disease, or a healthy co-twin of an affected twin (not recorded which).

The J gene is TRBJ1-1, the V gene TRBV5-1; TCRdb reports TRBD1, a call that lacks DNA to check it against. CDR3 length equals 12 residues. Germline V gene lookup returns CDR1 SGHRS and CDR2 YFSETQ. The CDR3: CANRQGAVEAFF.

The chain couples TRBV7-9 to TRBJ2-3; with no DNA, the TCRdb D assignment of TRBD2 cannot be verified. Looked up from germline, CDR1 is SEHNR and CDR2 is FQNEAQ (reference sequence). There are 15 residues in the CDR3. The CDR3 is CASSLDSGDTDTQYF. The whole variable domain, filled in from reference TRBV7-9 and TRBJ2-3, reads DTGVSQNPRHKITKRGQNVTFRCDPISEHNRLYWYRQTLGQGPEFLTYFQNEAQLEKSRLLSDRFSAERPKGSFSTLEIQRTEQGDSAMYLCASSLDSGDTDTQYFGPGTRLTVL.

The chain links TRBV6-1 to TRBJ1-5. Germline assignment: CDR1 MNHNS and CDR2 SASEGT. CDR3 length: 13 amino acids. CDR3 in amino acids: CASSRGQVQPQHF.

The J gene is TRBJ2-7, the V gene TRBV4-1; TCRdb selects TRBD1, and the lack of DNA leaves this call unchecked. Germline assignment: CDR1 MGHRA and CDR2 YSYEKL. This CDR3 has 14 amino acids. The CDR3 reads CASSQDLQGHEQYF.

The rearrangement joins TRBV6-1 to TRBJ2-3; as DNA is missing, the TRBD2 call by TCRdb cannot be tested. CDR1 and CDR2 from the germline V gene are MNHNS and SASEGT. The CDR3 covers 16 residues. This CDR3 reads CASSDPNWESTDTQYF.

V and J are TRBV5-1 and TRBJ1-1. The CDR3 contains 13 residues. CDR1 and CDR2 (germline): SGHRS, YFSETQ. CDR3 residues: CASSGQGITEAFF.

The V gene is TRBV19, the J gene TRBJ2-1. Germline-derived CDR1 and CDR2 are LNHDA and SQIVND (reference sequence). The CDR3 has 12 amino acids. The CDR3 protein is CASSMSGEGQFF. The whole variable domain, remainder taken from reference TRBV19 and TRBJ2-1, is DGGITQSPKYLFRKEGQNVTLSCEQNLNHDAMYWYRQDPGQGLRLIYYSQIVNDFQKGDIAEGYSVSREKKESFPLTVTSAQKNPTAFYLCASSMSGEGQFFGPGTRLTVL.

This sequence joins TRBV6-1 and TRBJ1-4; the TRBD1 assignment by TCRdb is unverifiable without DNA. Germline loops: CDR1 MNHNS, CDR2 SASEGT. CDR3 length: 14 amino acids. CDR3: CASHRTGVAEKLFF.

The V gene is TRBV28, the J gene TRBJ2-1; TCRdb names TRBD2, which stays unverified in the absence of DNA. In germline, CDR1 is MDHEN, CDR2 SYDVKM. The CDR3 totals 16 residues. CDR3 residues: CASSSPGLAAYNEQFF.

This chain links TRBV18 with TRBJ2-7; TCRdb proposes TRBD2, but this gene call is untestable without DNA. The CDR3 covers 14 residues. CDR1 is KGHSH and CDR2 is LQKENI in the germline V gene. The CDR3 sequence is CASSPWAGRYEQYF.

The chain joins TRBV6-1 to TRBJ1-6; TCRdb designates TRBD1, a call that cannot be tested without DNA. Germline values: CDR1 MNHNS, CDR2 SASEGT. The length of the CDR3 is 16 residues. This CDR3 reads CASSQTGTGNGSPLHF.

J is TRBJ2-7 and V is TRBV6-5; without DNA, the TCRdb call of TRBD1 cannot be checked. Germline lookup yields CDR1 MNHEY and CDR2 SVGAGI. The CDR3 is 14 amino acids. CDR3 region: CASSSDRAPYEQYF.

This chain links TRBV11-2 with TRBJ2-3; the TCRdb D gene call, TRBD1, has no DNA to confirm it. In germline, CDR1 is SGHAT, CDR2 FQNNGV. CDR3 length equals 15 residues. Here the CDR3 reads CASSLGGGWADTQYF.

The gene calls are TRBV7-9 and TRBJ1-1; TCRdb's D call of TRBD1 is untestable without DNA. CDR1 and CDR2 (germline): SEHNR, FQNEAQ (reference sequence). The CDR3 loop spans 14 amino acids. Here the CDR3 reads CASSLNDRHTEAFF.